The TCR beta chain described here comes from a study of cytomegalovirus exposure and HLA in healthy donors. The CDR3 is 14 residues long. Germline lookup yields CDR1 SNHLY and CDR2 FYNNEI. V lost 6 bases to trimming and J lost 2 bases, with 11 bases between them. Only in-frame clones appear in the TCRdb table, and some are missing; sequencing was by immunoSEQ multiplex PCR. The sample consists of about 160,000 clones, nearly 90% of them appearing once. The V call is TRBV2, the J call TRBJ1-3; D may be TRBD1 (6 bases). The receptor's source is a man in his late teens or twenties in good health and CMV-seropositive. The sample taken for sequencing was PBMCs. The CDR3 reads CASRDTGTGNTIYF. CDR3 sequence (DNA): TGTGCCAGCAGAGATACAGGGACTGGAAACACCATATATTTT.